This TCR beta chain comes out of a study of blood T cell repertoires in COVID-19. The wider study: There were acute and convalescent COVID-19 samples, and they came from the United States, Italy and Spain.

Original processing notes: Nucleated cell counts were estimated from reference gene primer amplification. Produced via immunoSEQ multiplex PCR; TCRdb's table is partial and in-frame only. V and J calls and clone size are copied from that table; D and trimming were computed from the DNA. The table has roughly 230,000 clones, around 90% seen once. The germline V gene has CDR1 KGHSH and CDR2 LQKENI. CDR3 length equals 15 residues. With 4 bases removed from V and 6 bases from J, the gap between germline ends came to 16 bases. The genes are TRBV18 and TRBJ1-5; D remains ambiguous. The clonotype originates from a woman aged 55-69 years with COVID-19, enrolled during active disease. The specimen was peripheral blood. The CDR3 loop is CASSRPPRVGQPQHF. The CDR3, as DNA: TGTGCCAGCTCACGGCCGCCGCGGGTGGGTCAGCCCCAGCATTTT.